This T cell receptor (beta chain) comes out of a study of T cell responses to AZD1222 COVID-19 vaccine. This clone was observed a single time. TCRdb's copy holds only in-frame clones and misses some; the assay was immunoSEQ multiplex PCR. The sample has some 200,000 clones; approximately 94% are singletons. CDR1 MNHEY and CDR2 SVGAGI come from the germline V gene. The CDR3 is 14 residues long. The junction had 12 bases not matched to a gene; V was cut back by 7 bases and J by 9 bases. The TCR comes from an adult in good health. Specimen: peripheral blood, collected on day 0 of MenACWY control vaccination. The chain employs TRBV6-5 and TRBJ2-1; 7 bases line up with TRBD1. The CDR3 is CASNPDRPQGEQFF. CDR3 DNA sequence: TGTGCCAGCAACCCGGACAGGCCCCAGGGTGAGCAGTTCTTC.